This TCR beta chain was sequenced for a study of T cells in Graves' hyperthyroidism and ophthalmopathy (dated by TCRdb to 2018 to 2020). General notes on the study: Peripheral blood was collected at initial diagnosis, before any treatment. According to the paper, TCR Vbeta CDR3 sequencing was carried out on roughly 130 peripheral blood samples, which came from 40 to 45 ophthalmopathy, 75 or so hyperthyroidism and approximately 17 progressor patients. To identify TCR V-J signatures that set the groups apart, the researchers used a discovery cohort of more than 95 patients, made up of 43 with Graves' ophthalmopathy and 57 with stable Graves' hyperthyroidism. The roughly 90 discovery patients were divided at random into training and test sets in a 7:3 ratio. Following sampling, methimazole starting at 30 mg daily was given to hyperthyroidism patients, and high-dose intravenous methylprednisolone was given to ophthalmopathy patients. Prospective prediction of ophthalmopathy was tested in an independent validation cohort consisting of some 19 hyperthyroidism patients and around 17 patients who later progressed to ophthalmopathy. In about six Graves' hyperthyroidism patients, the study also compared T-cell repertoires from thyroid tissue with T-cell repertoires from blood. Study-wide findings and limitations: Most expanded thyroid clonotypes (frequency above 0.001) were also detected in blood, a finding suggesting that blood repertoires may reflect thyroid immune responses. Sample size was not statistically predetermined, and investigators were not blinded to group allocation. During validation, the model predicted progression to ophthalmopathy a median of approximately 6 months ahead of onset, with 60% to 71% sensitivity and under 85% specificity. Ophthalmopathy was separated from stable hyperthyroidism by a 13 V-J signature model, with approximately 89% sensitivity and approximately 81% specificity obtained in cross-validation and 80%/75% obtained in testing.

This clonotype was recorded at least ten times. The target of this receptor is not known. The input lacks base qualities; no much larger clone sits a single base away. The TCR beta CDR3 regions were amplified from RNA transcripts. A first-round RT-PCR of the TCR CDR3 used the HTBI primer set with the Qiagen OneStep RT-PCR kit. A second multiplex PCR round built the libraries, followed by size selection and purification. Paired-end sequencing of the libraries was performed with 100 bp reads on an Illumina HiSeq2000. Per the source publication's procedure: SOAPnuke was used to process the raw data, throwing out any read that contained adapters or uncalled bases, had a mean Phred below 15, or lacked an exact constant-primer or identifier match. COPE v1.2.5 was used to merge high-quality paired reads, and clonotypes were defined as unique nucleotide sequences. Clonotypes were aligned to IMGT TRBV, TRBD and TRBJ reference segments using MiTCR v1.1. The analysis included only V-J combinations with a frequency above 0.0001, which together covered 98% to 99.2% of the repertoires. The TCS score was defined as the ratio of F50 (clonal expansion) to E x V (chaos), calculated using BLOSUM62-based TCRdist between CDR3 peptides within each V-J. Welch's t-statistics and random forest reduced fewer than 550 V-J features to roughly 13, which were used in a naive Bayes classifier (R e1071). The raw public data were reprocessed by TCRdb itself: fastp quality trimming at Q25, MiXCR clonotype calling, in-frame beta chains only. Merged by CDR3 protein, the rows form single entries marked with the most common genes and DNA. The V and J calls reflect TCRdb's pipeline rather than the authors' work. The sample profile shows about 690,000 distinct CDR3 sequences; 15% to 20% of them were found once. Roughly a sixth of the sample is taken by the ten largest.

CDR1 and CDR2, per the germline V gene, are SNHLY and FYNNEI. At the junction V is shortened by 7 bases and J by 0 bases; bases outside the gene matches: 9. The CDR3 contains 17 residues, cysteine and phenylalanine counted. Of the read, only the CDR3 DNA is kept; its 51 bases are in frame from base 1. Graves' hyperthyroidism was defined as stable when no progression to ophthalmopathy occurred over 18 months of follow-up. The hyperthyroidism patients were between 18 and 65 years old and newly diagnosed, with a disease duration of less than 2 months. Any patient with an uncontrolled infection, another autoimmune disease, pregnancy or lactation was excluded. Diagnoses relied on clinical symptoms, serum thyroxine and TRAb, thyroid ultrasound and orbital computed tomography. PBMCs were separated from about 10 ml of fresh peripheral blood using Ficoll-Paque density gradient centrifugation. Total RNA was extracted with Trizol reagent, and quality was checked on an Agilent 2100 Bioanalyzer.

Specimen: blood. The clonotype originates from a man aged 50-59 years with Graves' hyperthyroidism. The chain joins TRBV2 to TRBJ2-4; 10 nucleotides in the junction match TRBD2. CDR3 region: CASKPGLAYQAKNIQYF. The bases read TGTGCCAGCAAACCGGGACTAGCGTACCAAGCCAAAAACATTCAGTACTTC.